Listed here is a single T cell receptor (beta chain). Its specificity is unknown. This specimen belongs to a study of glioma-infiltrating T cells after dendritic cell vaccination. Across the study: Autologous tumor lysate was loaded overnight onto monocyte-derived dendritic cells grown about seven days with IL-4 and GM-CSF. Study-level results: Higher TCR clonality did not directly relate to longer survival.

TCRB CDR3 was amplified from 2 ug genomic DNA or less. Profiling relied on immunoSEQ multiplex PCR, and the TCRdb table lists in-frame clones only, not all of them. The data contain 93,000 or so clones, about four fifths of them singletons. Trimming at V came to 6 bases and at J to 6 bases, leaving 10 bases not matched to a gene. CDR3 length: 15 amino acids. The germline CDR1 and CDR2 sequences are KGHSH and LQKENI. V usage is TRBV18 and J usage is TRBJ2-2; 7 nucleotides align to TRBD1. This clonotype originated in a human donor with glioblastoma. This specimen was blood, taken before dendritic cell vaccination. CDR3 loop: CASSLDRNPSGELFF. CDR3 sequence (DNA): TGTGCCAGCTCTCTGGACAGGAACCCCTCCGGGGAGCTGTTTTTT.